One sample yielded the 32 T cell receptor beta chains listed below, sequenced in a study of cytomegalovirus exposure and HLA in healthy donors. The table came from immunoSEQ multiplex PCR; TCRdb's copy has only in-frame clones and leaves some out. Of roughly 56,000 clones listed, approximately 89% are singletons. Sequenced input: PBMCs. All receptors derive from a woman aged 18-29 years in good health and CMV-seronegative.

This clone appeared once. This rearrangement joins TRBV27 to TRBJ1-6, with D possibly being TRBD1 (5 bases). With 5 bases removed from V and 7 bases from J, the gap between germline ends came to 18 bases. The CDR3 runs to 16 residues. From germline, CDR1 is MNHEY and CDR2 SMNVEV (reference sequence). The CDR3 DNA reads TGTGCCAGCAGTCCCGACCCGGGGGTTATCAATTCACCCCTCCACTTT. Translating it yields CASSPDPGVINSPLHF.

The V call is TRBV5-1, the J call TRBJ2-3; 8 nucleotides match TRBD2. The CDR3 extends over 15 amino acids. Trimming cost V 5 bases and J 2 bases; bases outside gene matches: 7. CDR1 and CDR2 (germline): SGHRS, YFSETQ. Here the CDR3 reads CASSLAGIPTDTQYF. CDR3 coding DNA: TGCGCCAGCAGTTTAGCGGGGATCCCCACAGATACGCAGTATTTT.

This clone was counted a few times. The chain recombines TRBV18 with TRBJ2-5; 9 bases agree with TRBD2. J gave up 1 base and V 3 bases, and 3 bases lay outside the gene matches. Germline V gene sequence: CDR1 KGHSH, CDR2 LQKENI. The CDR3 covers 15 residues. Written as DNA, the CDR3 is TGTGCCAGCTCACCGGGACTAGCCCTCCAAGAGACCCAGTACTTC. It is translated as CASSPGLALQETQYF.

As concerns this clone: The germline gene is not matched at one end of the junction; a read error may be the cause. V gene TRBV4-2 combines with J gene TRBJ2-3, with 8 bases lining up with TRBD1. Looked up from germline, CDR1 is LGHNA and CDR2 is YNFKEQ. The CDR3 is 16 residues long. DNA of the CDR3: TGTGCCAGCAGCCAAGTGCGAGGGACAGGCACAAATACGCAGTATTTT. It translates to CASSQVRGTGTNTQYF.

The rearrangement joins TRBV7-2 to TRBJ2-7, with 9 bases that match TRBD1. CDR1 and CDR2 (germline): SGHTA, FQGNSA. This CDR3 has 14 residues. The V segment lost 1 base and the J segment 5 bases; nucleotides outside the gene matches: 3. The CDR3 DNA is TGTGCCAGCAGCTTAGTAAACAGGGGGCACGAGCAGTACTTC. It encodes CASSLVNRGHEQYF.

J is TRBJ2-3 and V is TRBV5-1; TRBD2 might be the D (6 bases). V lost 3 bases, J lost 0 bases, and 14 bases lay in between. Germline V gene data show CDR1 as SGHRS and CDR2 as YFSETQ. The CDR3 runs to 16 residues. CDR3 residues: CASSSAGPFSTDTQYF. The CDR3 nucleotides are TGCGCCAGCAGCTCTGCGGGGCCTTTTAGCACAGATACGCAGTATTTT.

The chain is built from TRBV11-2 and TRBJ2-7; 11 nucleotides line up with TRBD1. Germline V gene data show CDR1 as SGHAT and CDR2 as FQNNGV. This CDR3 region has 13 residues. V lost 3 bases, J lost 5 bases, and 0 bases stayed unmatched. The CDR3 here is CASSLGQGDEQYF. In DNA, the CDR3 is TGTGCCAGCAGCTTGGGACAGGGGGACGAGCAGTACTTC.

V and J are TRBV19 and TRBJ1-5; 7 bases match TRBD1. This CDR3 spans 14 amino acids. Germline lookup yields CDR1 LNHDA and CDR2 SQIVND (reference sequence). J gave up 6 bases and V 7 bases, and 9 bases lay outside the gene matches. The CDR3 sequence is CASTSTGFSQPQHF. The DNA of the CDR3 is TGTGCCAGTACCTCGACAGGGTTCAGTCAGCCCCAGCATTTT. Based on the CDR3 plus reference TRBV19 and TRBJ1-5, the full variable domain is DGGITQSPKYLFRKEGQNVTLSCEQNLNHDAMYWYRQDPGQGLRLIYYSQIVNDFQKGDIAEGYSVSREKKESFPLTVTSAQKNPTAFYLCASTSTGFSQPQHFGDGTRLSIL.

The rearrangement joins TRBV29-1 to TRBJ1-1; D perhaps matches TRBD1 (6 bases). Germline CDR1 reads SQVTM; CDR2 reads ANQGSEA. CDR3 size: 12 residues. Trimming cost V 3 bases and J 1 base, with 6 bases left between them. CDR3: CSVDRGNTEAFF. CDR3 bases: TGCAGCGTTGACAGGGGGAACACTGAAGCTTTCTTT.

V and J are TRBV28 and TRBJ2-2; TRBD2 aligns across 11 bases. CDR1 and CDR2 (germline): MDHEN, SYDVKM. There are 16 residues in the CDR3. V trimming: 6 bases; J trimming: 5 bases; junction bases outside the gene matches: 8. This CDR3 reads CASSKLAGVGTGELFF. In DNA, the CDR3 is TGTGCCAGCAGCAAACTAGCGGGAGTTGGGACCGGGGAGCTGTTTTTT.

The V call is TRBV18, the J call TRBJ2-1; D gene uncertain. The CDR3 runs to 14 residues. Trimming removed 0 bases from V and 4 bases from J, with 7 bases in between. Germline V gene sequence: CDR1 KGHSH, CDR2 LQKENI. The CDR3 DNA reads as TGTGCCAGCTCACCACCGTCTGAGTACAATGAGCAGTTCTTC. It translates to CASSPPSEYNEQFF.

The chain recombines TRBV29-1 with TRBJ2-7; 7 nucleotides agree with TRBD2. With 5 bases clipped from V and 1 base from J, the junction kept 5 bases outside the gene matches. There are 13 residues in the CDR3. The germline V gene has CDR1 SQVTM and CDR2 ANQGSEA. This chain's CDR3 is CSVLGGGSYEQYF. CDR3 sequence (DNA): TGCAGCGTTCTTGGGGGAGGGTCCTACGAGCAGTACTTC.

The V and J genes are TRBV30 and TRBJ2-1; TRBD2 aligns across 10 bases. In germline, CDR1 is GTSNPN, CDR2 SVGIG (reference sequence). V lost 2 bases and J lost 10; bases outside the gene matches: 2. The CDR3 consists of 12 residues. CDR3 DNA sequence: TGTGCCTGGAGTACTAGCGGGAACGAGCAGTTCTTC. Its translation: CAWSTSGNEQFF.

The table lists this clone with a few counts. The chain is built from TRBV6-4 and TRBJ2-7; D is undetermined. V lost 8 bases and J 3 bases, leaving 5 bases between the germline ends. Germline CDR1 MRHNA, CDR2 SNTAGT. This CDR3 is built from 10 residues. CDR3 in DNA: TGTGCCAGCCGACACTACGAGCAGTACTTC. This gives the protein CASRHYEQYF.

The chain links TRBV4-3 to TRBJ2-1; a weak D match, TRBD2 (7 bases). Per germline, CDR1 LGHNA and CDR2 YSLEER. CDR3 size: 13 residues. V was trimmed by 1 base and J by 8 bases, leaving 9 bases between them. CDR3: CASSQVGGDEQFF. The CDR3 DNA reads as TGCGCCAGCAGCCAAGTAGGGGGGGATGAGCAGTTCTTC.

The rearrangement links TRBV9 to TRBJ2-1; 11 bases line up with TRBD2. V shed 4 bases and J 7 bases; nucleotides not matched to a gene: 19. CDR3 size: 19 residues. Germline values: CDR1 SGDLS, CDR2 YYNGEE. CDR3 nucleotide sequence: TGTGCCAGCAGCCAAGCCGGGACTAGCGGACGGAGAAGGTCTAATGAGCAGTTCTTC. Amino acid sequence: CASSQAGTSGRRRSNEQFF.

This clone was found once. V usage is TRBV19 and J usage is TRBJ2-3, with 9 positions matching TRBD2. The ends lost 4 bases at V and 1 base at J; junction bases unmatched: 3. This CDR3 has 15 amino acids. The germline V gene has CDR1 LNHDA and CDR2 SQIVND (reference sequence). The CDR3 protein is CASSKERGGTDTQYF. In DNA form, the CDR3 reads TGTGCCAGTAGTAAAGAGCGGGGGGGCACAGATACGCAGTATTTT.

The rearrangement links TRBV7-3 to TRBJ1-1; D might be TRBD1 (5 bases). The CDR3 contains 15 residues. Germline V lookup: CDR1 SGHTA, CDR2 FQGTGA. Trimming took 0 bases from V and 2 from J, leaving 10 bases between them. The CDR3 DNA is TGTGCCAGCAGCTTAACGGGGGGATTAAACACTGAAGCTTTCTTT. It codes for CASSLTGGLNTEAFF.

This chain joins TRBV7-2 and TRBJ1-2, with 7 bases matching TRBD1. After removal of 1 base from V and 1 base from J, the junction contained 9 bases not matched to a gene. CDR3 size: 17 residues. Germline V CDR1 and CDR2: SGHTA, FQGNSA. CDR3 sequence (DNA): TGTGCCAGCAGCTTAGGGGGTCCTCGACAGGGTAACTATGGCTACACCTTC. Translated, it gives CASSLGGPRQGNYGYTF.

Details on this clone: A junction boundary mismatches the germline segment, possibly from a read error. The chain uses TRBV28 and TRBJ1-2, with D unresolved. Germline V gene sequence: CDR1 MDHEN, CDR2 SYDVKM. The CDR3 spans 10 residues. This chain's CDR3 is CATSGRGYTF. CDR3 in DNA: TGTGCCACCAGTGGGCGCGGCTACACCTTC.

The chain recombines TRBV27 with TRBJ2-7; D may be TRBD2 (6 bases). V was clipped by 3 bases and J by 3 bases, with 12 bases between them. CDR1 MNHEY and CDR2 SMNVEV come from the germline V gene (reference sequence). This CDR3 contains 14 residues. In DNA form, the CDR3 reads TGTGCCAGCAGTTTCGGGGGAGCCCTCTACGAGCAGTACTTC. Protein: CASSFGGALYEQYF.

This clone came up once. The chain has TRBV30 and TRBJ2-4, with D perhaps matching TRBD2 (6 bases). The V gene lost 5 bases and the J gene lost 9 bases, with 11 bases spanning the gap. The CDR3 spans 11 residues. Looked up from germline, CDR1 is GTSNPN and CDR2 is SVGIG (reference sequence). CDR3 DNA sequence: TGTGCCTGGGGTGGGGAGGCCATTCAGTACTTC. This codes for CAWGGEAIQYF.

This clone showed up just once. This chain's CDR3 is CAIMQGGGNTIYF. CDR3 nucleotide sequence: TGTGCCATCATGCAGGGGGGTGGAAACACCATATATTTT. The gene calls are TRBV10-3 and TRBJ1-3; 7 nucleotides match TRBD1. V was pared by 7 bases and J by 3 bases, with 3 bases of the junction left unmatched. This CDR3 spans 13 amino acids. The germline V gene encodes CDR1 ENHRY and CDR2 SYGVKD.

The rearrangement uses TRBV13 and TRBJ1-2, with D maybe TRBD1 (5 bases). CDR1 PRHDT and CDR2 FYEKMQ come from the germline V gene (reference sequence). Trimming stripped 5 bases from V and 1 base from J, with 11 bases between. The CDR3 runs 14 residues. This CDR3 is CASSPSTVNYGYTF. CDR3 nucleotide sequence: TGTGCCAGCAGCCCCTCGACAGTTAACTATGGCTACACCTTC.

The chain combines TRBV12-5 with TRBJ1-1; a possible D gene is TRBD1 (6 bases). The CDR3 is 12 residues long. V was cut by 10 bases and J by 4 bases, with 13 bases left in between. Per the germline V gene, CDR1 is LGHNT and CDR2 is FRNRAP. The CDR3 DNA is TGTGCTACCGGGGGGCCTGGCACTGAAGCTTTCTTT. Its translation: CATGGPGTEAFF.

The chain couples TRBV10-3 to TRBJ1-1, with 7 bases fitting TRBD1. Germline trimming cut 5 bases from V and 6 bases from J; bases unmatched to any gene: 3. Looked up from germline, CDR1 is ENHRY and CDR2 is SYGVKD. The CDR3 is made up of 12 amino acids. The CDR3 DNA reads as TGTGCCATCAGTACAGGGGCCCCTGAAGCTTTCTTT. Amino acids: CAISTGAPEAFF.

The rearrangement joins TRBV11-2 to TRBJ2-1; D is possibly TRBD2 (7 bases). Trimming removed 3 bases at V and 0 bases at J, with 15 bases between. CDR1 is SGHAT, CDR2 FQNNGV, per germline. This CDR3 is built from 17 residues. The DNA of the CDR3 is TGTGCCAGCAGCTTTCAGTTCGCGGGGGCCTCCTACAATGAGCAGTTCTTC. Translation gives CASSFQFAGASYNEQFF.

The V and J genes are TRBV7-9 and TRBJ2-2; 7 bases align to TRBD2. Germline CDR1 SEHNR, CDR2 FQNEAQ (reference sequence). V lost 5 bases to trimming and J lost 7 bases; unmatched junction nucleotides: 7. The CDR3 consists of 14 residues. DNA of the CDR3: TGTGCCAGCAGCACAGCAGGCGGGGGCGGGGAGCTGTTTTTT. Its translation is CASSTAGGGGELFF.

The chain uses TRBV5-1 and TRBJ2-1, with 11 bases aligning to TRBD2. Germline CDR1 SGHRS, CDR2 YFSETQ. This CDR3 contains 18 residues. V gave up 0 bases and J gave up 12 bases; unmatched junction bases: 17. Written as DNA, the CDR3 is TGCGCCAGCAGCTTGGTTAGCGGGGGGGCGTCGGGGATAAGCCGGCAGTTCTTC. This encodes CASSLVSGGASGISRQFF.

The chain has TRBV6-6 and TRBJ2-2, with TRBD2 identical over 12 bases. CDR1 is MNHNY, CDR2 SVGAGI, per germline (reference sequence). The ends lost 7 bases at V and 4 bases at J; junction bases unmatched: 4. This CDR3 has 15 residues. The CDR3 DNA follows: TGTGCCAGCATCACGGGACTAGCGGGCACCGGGGAGCTGTTTTTT. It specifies CASITGLAGTGELFF.

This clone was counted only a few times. The CDR3 spells CASSPDRFEQYF. In DNA, the CDR3 is TGTGCCAGCAGCCCGGACAGGTTCGAGCAGTACTTC. V and J are TRBV2 and TRBJ2-7; 7 positions agree with TRBD1. The V segment lost 6 bases and the J segment 6 bases; nucleotides outside the gene matches: 5. The CDR3 totals 12 residues. The germline CDR1 and CDR2 sequences are SNHLY and FYNNEI.

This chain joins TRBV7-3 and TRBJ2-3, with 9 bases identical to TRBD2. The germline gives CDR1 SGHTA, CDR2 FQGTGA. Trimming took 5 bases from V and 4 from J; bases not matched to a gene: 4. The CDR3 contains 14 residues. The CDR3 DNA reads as TGTGCCAGCAGCCCTGGGACTAGCTCAGATACGCAGTATTTT. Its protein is CASSPGTSSDTQYF.